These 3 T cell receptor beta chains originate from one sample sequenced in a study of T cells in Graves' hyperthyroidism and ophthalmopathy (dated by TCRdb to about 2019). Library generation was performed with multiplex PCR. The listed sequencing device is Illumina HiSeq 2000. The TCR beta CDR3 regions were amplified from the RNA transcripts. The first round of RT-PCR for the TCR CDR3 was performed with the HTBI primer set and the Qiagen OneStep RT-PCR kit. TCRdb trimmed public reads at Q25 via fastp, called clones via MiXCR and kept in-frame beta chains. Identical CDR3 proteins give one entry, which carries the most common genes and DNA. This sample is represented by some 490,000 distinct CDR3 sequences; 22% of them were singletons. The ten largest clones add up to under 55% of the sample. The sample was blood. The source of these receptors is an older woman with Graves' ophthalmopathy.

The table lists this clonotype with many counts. CDR3 amino acids: CAWRKNEAFF. CDR3 nucleotide sequence: TGTGCCTGGAGGAAGAATGAAGCTTTCTTT. The rearrangement links TRBV30 to TRBJ1-1; the D is unclear. Trimming removed 3 bases from V and 7 bases from J, with 6 bases in between. Per the germline V gene, CDR1 is GTSNPN and CDR2 is SVGIG (reference sequence). The CDR3 covers 10 residues.

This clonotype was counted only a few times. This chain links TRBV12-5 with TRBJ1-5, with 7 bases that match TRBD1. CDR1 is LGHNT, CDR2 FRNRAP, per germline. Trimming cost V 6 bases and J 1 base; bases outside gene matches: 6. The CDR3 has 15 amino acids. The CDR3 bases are TGTGCTAGTGGCCAAGACAGGGTCAGCAATCAGCCCCAGCATTTT. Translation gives CASGQDRVSNQPQHF.

The CDR3 sequence: CSAPRTGGGEKLFF. The DNA for the CDR3 is TGCAGTGCTCCCCGGACAGGGGGCGGTGAAAAACTGTTTTTT. The chain couples TRBV20-1 to TRBJ1-4; 11 bases line up with TRBD1. The CDR3 has 14 residues. V trimming: 5 bases; J trimming: 7 bases; junction bases outside the gene matches: 6. The germline gives CDR1 DFQATT, CDR2 SNEGSKA (reference sequence).